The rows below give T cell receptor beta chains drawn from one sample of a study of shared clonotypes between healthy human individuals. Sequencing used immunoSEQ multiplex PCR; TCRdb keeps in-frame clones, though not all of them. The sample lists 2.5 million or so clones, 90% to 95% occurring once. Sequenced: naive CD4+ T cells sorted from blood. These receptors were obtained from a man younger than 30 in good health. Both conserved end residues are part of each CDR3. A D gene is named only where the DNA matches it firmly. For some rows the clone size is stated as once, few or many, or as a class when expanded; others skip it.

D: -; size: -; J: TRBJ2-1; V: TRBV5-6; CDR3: CASSLFTAPYNEQFF; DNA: TGTGCCAGCAGCTTGTTTACGGCGCCCTACAATGAGCAGTTCTTC
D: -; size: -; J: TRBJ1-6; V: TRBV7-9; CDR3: CASSPDGVSNSPLHF; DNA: TGTGCCAGCAGCCCAGACGGCGTTTCCAATTCACCCCTCCACTTT
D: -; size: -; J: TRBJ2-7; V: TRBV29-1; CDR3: CSVETDSYEQYF; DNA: TGCAGCGTGGAGACTGACTCCTACGAGCAGTACTTC
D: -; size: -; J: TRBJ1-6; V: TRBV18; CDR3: CASSPRGGDNSPLHF; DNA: TGTGCCAGCTCACCACGGGGGGGAGATAATTCACCCCTCCACTTT
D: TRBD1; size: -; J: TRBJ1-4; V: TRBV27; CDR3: CASTGTVGEKLFF; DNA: TGTGCCAGCACCGGGACAGTCGGGGAAAAACTGTTTTTT
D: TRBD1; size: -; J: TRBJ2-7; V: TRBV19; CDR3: CASSIVYRGNDEQYF; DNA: TGTGCCAGTAGTATTGTGTACAGGGGGAACGACGAGCAGTACTTC
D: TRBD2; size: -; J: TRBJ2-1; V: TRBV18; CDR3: CASSPNLGGTSGSDGEQFF; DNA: TGTGCCAGCTCACCAAACTTGGGTGGGACTAGCGGGAGTGACGGTGAGCAGTTCTTC
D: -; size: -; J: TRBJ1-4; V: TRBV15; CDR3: CATSRDQGREKLFF; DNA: TGTGCCACCAGCAGAGATCAGGGGCGCGAAAAACTGTTTTTT
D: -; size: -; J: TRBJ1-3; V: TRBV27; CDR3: CASSLTGLGNTIYF; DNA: TGTGCCAGCAGTTTAACAGGTCTGGGAAACACCATATATTTT
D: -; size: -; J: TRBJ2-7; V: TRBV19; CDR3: CASSPGPSSYEQYF; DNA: TGTGCCAGTAGTCCGGGACCCAGCTCCTACGAGCAGTACTTC
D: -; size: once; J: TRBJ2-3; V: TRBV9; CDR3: CASSVKARESTDTQYF; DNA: TGTGCCAGCAGCGTAAAGGCACGGGAGAGCACAGATACGCAGTATTTT
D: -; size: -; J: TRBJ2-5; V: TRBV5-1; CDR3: CASSKGRTQETQYF; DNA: TGCGCCAGCAGTAAGGGACGGACCCAAGAGACCCAGTACTTC
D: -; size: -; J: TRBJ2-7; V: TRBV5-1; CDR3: CASSLGGSDEQYF; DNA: TGCGCCAGCAGCTTGGGGGGGAGTGACGAGCAGTACTTC
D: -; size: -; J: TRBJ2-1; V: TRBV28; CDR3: CASSLGPGTYNEQFF; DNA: TGTGCCAGCAGTTTAGGTCCGGGAACCTACAATGAGCAGTTCTTC
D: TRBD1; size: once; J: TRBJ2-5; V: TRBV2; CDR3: CASSETPGQGTTQYF; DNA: TGTGCCAGCAGTGAAACCCCGGGACAGGGGACGACCCAGTACTTC
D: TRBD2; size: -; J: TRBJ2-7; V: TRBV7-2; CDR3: CASSRPAGGSYEQYF; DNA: TGTGCCAGCAGCCGCCCAGCGGGAGGTTCCTACGAGCAGTACTTC
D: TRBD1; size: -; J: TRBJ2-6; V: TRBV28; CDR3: CASSSTGVQYSGANVLTF; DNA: TGTGCCAGCAGTTCTACAGGGGTCCAATACTCTGGGGCCAACGTCCTGACTTTC
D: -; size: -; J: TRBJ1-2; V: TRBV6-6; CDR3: CASSYARGDGYTF; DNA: TGTGCCAGCAGTTACGCTCGGGGGGATGGCTACACCTTC
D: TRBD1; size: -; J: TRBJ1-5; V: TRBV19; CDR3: CASSMTGGEPQHF; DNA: TGTGCCAGTAGTATGACAGGGGGTGAGCCCCAGCATTTT
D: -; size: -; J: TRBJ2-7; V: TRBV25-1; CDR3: CASSEYNKAGWEEQYF; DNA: TGTGCCAGCAGTGAATATAATAAGGCGGGCTGGGAGGAGCAGTACTTC
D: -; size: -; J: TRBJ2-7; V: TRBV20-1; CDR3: CTAGVDEQYF; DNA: TGCACGGCAGGGGTTGACGAGCAGTACTTC
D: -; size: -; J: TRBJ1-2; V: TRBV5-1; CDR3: CASSLEGRNYGYTF; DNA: TGCGCCAGCAGCTTGGAGGGCAGAAACTATGGCTACACCTTC
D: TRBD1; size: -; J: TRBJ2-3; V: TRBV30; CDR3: CAWSVIGQGTDTQYF; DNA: TGTGCCTGGAGTGTAATTGGACAGGGGACAGATACGCAGTATTTT
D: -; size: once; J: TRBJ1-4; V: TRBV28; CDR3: CASSPIFISTNEKLFF; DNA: TGTGCCAGCAGTCCAATTTTTATTTCAACTAATGAAAAACTGTTTTTT
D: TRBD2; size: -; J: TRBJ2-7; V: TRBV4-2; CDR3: CASSQEGPGLAPYEQYF; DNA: TGTGCCAGCAGCCAAGAAGGGCCGGGACTAGCCCCTTACGAGCAGTACTTC
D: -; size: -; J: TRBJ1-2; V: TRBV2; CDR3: CASSEEVGGVYYTF; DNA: TGTGCCAGCAGTGAAGAAGTGGGTGGGGTATACTACACCTTC
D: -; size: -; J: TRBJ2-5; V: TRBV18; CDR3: CASSGGAPETQYF; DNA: TGTGCCAGCTCAGGGGGGGCTCCAGAGACCCAGTACTTC
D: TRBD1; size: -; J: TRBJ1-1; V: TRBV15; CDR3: CATSRGQTGGTEAFF; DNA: TGTGCCACCAGCAGAGGACAAACAGGGGGCACTGAAGCTTTCTTT
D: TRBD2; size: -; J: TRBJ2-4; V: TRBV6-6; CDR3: CASSPRGLAEGNIQYF; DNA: TGTGCCAGCAGCCCTAGGGGACTAGCGGAGGGAAACATTCAGTACTTC
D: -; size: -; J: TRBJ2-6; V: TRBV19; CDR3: CASVDSSGANVLTF; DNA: TGTGCCAGCGTTGACAGCTCTGGGGCCAACGTCCTGACTTTC
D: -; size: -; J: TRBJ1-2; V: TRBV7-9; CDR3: CASSLRLRGYGYTF; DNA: TGTGCCAGCAGCTTACGTCTGAGGGGCTATGGCTACACCTTC
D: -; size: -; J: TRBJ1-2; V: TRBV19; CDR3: CASSPAVRYGYTF; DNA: TGTGCCAGTAGTCCGGCGGTTCGTTATGGCTACACCTTC
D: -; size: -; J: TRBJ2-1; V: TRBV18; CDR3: CASSPRGPQDNEQFF; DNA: TGTGCCAGCTCACCCCGGGGGCCCCAGGACAATGAGCAGTTCTTC
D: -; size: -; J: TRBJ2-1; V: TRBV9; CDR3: CASSLSNSYNEQFF; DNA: TGTGCCAGCAGCCTATCCAACTCCTACAATGAGCAGTTCTTC
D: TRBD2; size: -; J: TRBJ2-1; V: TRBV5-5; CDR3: CASSPSRAGYNEQFF; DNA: TGTGCCAGCAGCCCAAGCCGAGCGGGATACAATGAGCAGTTCTTC
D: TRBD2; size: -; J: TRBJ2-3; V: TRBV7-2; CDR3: CASSSSLAGGTDTQYF; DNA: TGTGCCAGCAGCTCTAGCCTAGCGGGAGGAACGGATACGCAGTATTTT
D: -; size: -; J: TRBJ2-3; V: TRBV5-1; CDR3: CATSRLSTDTQYF; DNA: TGCGCCACCTCCCGCCTTAGCACAGATACGCAGTATTTT
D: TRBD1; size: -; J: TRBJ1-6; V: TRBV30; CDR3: CAWMNRGSLYNSPLHF; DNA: TGTGCCTGGATGAACAGGGGGAGCCTCTATAATTCACCCCTCCACTTT
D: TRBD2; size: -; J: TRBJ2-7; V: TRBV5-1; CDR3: CASSLDPGLASEQYF; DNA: TGCGCCAGCAGCTTGGACCCCGGACTAGCGAGCGAGCAGTACTTC
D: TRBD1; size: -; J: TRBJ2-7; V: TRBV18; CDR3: CASSPGIGTGAFYEQYF; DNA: TGTGCCAGCTCACCGGGGATCGGGACAGGGGCCTTCTACGAGCAGTACTTC
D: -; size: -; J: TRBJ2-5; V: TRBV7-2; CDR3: CASSGGQGRVETQYF; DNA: TGTGCCAGCAGCGGTGGGCAGGGTAGGGTAGAGACCCAGTACTTC
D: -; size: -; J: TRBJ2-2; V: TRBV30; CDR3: CAWSVTLTGELFF; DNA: TGTGCCTGGAGTGTGACCCTTACCGGGGAGCTGTTTTTT
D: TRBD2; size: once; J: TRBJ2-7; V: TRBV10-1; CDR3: CASSESASGSYEQYF; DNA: TGCGCCAGCAGTGAGTCGGCTAGCGGGAGTTACGAGCAGTACTTC
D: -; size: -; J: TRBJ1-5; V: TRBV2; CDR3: CASSEGQGQPQHF; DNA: TGTGCCAGCAGTGAAGGGCAGGGTCAGCCCCAGCATTTT
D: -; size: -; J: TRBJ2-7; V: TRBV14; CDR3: CASSQGGISYEQYF; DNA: TGTGCCAGCAGCCAAGGAGGGATTTCCTACGAGCAGTACTTC
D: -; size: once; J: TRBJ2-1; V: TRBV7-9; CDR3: CASSLGQPGSWLDEQFF; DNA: TGTGCCAGCAGCTTAGGTCAGCCAGGGAGTTGGTTGGATGAGCAGTTCTTC
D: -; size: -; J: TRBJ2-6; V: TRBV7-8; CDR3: CASRRTTRMSGANVLTF; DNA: TGTGCCAGCAGACGTACGACCCGGATGTCTGGGGCCAACGTCCTGACTTTC
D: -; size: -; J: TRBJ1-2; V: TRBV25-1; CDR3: CASSLGYGYTF; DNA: TGTGCCAGCAGTCTCGGCTATGGCTACACCTTC
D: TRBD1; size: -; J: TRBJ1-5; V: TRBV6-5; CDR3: CASSTQGAPDQPQHF; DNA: TGTGCCAGCAGTACACAGGGGGCGCCGGATCAGCCCCAGCATTTT
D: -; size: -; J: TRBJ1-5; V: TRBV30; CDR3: CAWSSSGGPQHF; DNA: TGTGCCTGGAGTTCCTCCGGGGGGCCCCAGCATTTT